This note documents a single T cell receptor (beta chain) sequence. The antigen is undetermined. The junction departs from the called germline gene at one end, perhaps through a read error. Germline CDR1 reads MNHEY; CDR2 reads SMNVEV (reference sequence). The CDR3 has 18 amino acids. This specimen belongs to a study of OX40 agonist ivuxolimab in advanced cancers. Study in general: As their treatment, patients were administered ivuxolimab, an agonistic anti-OX40 (CD134) antibody. Study outcomes and limitations: The work left the antigen specificity of expanded peripheral T cells undetermined.

Sequencing used immunoSEQ multiplex PCR; TCRdb keeps in-frame clones, though not all of them. The data contain approximately 70,000 clones, more than 75% of them singletons. The sequence was collected from an adult with an advanced solid tumor such as melanoma, head and neck, liver or kidney cancer. This chain uses TRBV27 with TRBJ2-3, with D perhaps TRBD1 (6 bases). The sequencing used CD4+ or CD8+ T cells sorted from blood, collected in a trial of the OX40 agonist ivuxolimab. The CDR3 is CASSDELSNGDNTGTQYF. CDR3 sequence (DNA): TGTGCCAGCAGCGATGAGCTCAGTAACGGGGACAACACAGGTACGCAGTATTTT.